A selection of T cell receptor beta chains follows, all from one sample in a study of T cells in Graves' hyperthyroidism and ophthalmopathy. TCRdb reprocessed the multiplex PCR reads with MiXCR, giving one entry per CDR3 protein. In the table there are some 550,000 distinct CDR3 sequences, around 16% of which are singletons. The sequenced sample consisted of blood. The receptors originated from a woman aged 40-49 years with Graves' ophthalmopathy. CDR3s include the opening cysteine and the closing phenylalanine or tryptophan. Each record gives: CDR3 protein, CDR3 DNA, J gene, clone size, D gene, V gene. The D gene is left open where the match is weak. For some rows the clone size is stated as once, few or many, or as a class when expanded; others skip it.

CDR3aa: CASSLAGRAGDTQYF
CDR3nt: TGTGCCAGCAGCTTAGCTGGGCGAGCGGGAGATACGCAGTATTTT
j_gene: TRBJ2-3
abundance: many
d_gene: .
v_gene: TRBV11-2

CDR3aa: CASGRGAEYEQYF
CDR3nt: TGCGCCAGCGGCCGGGGGGCGGAGTACGAGCAGTACTTC
j_gene: TRBJ2-7
abundance: few
d_gene: .
v_gene: TRBV5-1

CDR3aa: CASSEGDVAPGIQYF
CDR3nt: TGTGCCAGCAGTGAAGGGGACGTTGCTCCTGGCATTCAGTACTTC
j_gene: TRBJ2-4
abundance: many
d_gene: .
v_gene: TRBV2

CDR3aa: CASRSGDSGNTIYF
CDR3nt: TGTGCCAGCAGGTCAGGGGATTCTGGAAACACCATATATTTT
j_gene: TRBJ1-3
abundance: few
d_gene: .
v_gene: TRBV6-1

CDR3aa: CASSSIAGAGYEQYF
CDR3nt: TGTGCCAGCAGCTCAATAGCGGGAGCCGGGTACGAGCAGTACTTC
j_gene: TRBJ2-7
abundance: many
d_gene: TRBD2
v_gene: TRBV11-2

CDR3aa: CASSYGETYGYTF
CDR3nt: TGTGCCAGCAGTTACGGAGAGACCTATGGCTACACCTTC
j_gene: TRBJ1-2
abundance: .
d_gene: .
v_gene: TRBV6-1

CDR3aa: CSGGQPNEKLFF
CDR3nt: TGCAGCGGCGGACAGCCTAATGAAAAACTGTTTTTT
j_gene: TRBJ1-4
abundance: many
d_gene: .
v_gene: TRBV29-1

CDR3aa: CASRRSGTANTEAFF
CDR3nt: TGTGCCAGCAGGAGAAGCGGGACAGCGAACACTGAAGCTTTCTTT
j_gene: TRBJ1-1
abundance: .
d_gene: TRBD1
v_gene: TRBV6-1

CDR3aa: CASRKLPANTGELFF
CDR3nt: TGTGCCAGCAGAAAATTACCAGCGAACACCGGGGAGCTGTTTTTT
j_gene: TRBJ2-2
abundance: few
d_gene: .
v_gene: TRBV6-1

CDR3aa: CASRGQGARETQYF
CDR3nt: TGTGCCAGCAGGGGACAGGGGGCGCGTGAGACCCAGTACTTC
j_gene: TRBJ2-5
abundance: many
d_gene: TRBD1
v_gene: TRBV2

CDR3aa: CASSGTGVREQYF
CDR3nt: TGTGCCAGCAGTGGAACAGGGGTGAGGGAGCAGTACTTC
j_gene: TRBJ2-7
abundance: .
d_gene: TRBD1
v_gene: TRBV27

CDR3aa: CASRPTDPKNIQYF
CDR3nt: TGTGCCAGCAGGCCGACAGATCCCAAAAACATTCAGTACTTC
j_gene: TRBJ2-4
abundance: many
d_gene: .
v_gene: TRBV28

CDR3aa: CASSPDRLSYNEQFF
CDR3nt: TGCGCCAGCAGCCCGGACAGACTCTCCTACAATGAGCAGTTCTTC
j_gene: TRBJ2-1
abundance: many
d_gene: .
v_gene: TRBV5-1

CDR3aa: CASSQGASNTGELFF
CDR3nt: TGTGCCAGCAGCCAAGGCGCCTCGAACACCGGGGAGCTGTTTTTT
j_gene: TRBJ2-2
abundance: many
d_gene: .
v_gene: TRBV3-1

CDR3aa: CASSLTPRQHLFTDTQYF
CDR3nt: TGTGCCAGCAGCTTAACCCCGAGACAGCACCTATTCACAGATACGCAGTATTTT
j_gene: TRBJ2-3
abundance: few
d_gene: .
v_gene: TRBV7-9

CDR3aa: CATSDGVGWAGADTQYF
CDR3nt: TGTGCCACCAGTGATGGGGTGGGATGGGCTGGAGCAGATACGCAGTATTTT
j_gene: TRBJ2-3
abundance: .
d_gene: .
v_gene: TRBV24-1

CDR3aa: CATHRNTEAFF
CDR3nt: TGTGCCACCCACAGGAACACTGAAGCTTTCTTT
j_gene: TRBJ1-1
abundance: few
d_gene: .
v_gene: TRBV6-1

CDR3aa: CGGTSGDLYEQYF
CDR3nt: TGCGGGGGGACTAGCGGGGACCTCTACGAGCAGTACTTC
j_gene: TRBJ2-7
abundance: many
d_gene: TRBD2
v_gene: TRBV20-1

CDR3aa: CASTSGFRTSGGNEQFF
CDR3nt: TGTGCCAGCACCTCGGGGTTTAGGACTAGCGGGGGCAATGAGCAGTTCTTC
j_gene: TRBJ2-1
abundance: many
d_gene: TRBD2
v_gene: TRBV19

CDR3aa: CASRIDGGQGETQYF
CDR3nt: TGTGCCAGCAGGATCGACGGGGGACAGGGAGAGACCCAGTACTTC
j_gene: TRBJ2-5
abundance: .
d_gene: TRBD1
v_gene: TRBV7-9

CDR3aa: CATSSGGSTDTQYF
CDR3nt: TGTGCCACCTCTTCCGGGGGGTCCACAGATACGCAGTATTTT
j_gene: TRBJ2-3
abundance: .
d_gene: TRBD2
v_gene: TRBV24-1

CDR3aa: CSAERGLGRKGYTF
CDR3nt: TGCAGTGCTGAGAGGGGCCTCGGACGGAAGGGCTACACCTTC
j_gene: TRBJ1-2
abundance: .
d_gene: .
v_gene: TRBV20-1

CDR3aa: CASREGLNTEAFF
CDR3nt: TGCGCCAGCAGGGAAGGGCTGAACACTGAAGCTTTCTTT
j_gene: TRBJ1-1
abundance: many
d_gene: .
v_gene: TRBV5-1

CDR3aa: CASNPQGGLPQETQYF
CDR3nt: TGTGCCAGCAACCCACAGGGAGGGTTGCCACAAGAGACCCAGTACTTC
j_gene: TRBJ2-5
abundance: .
d_gene: .
v_gene: TRBV9

CDR3aa: CSARDVQGPYDGELFF
CDR3nt: TGCAGTGCTAGAGATGTACAGGGCCCTTACGACGGGGAGCTGTTTTTT
j_gene: TRBJ2-2
abundance: few
d_gene: .
v_gene: TRBV20-1

CDR3aa: CASSPSSGGDEQFF
CDR3nt: TGCGCCAGCAGCCCCTCTAGCGGGGGGGATGAGCAGTTCTTC
j_gene: TRBJ2-1
abundance: .
d_gene: TRBD2
v_gene: TRBV5-1

CDR3aa: CASSPGLGPTGELFF
CDR3nt: TGTGCCAGCAGTCCGGGACTAGGGCCCACCGGGGAGCTGTTTTTT
j_gene: TRBJ2-2
abundance: many
d_gene: TRBD2
v_gene: TRBV2

CDR3aa: CAISQGSLNYGYTF
CDR3nt: TGTGCCATCAGTCAGGGGAGCCTTAACTATGGCTACACCTTC
j_gene: TRBJ1-2
abundance: .
d_gene: .
v_gene: TRBV10-3

CDR3aa: CASPNIHMNTEAFF
CDR3nt: TGTGCCAGCCCAAACATCCACATGAACACTGAAGCTTTCTTT
j_gene: TRBJ1-1
abundance: .
d_gene: .
v_gene: TRBV7-3

CDR3aa: CARLAGHCPLSTDTQYF
CDR3nt: TGCGCCAGGTTAGCGGGGCACTGCCCCCTTAGCACAGATACGCAGTATTTT
j_gene: TRBJ2-3
abundance: .
d_gene: TRBD2
v_gene: TRBV5-1

CDR3aa: CASSLTGGGGLEDTQYF
CDR3nt: TGTGCCAGCAGTCTAACTGGGGGGGGGGGGCTTGAAGATACGCAGTATTTT
j_gene: TRBJ2-3
abundance: .
d_gene: .
v_gene: TRBV6-1

CDR3aa: CSVEFRGNTEAFF
CDR3nt: TGCAGCGTTGAGTTTCGTGGGAACACTGAAGCTTTCTTT
j_gene: TRBJ1-1
abundance: few
d_gene: .
v_gene: TRBV29-1

CDR3aa: CASSPAGGNSPLHF
CDR3nt: TGTGCCAGCAGCCCGGCCGGGGGGAATTCACCCCTCCACTTT
j_gene: TRBJ1-6
abundance: .
d_gene: .
v_gene: TRBV7-8

CDR3aa: CASSQVTGVYNEQFF
CDR3nt: TGTGCCAGCAGCCAAGTGACAGGAGTATACAATGAGCAGTTCTTC
j_gene: TRBJ2-1
abundance: few
d_gene: .
v_gene: TRBV14

CDR3aa: CAISESEGAYEQYF
CDR3nt: TGTGCCATCAGTGAGTCCGAGGGAGCCTACGAGCAGTACTTC
j_gene: TRBJ2-7
abundance: many
d_gene: .
v_gene: TRBV10-3

CDR3aa: CASSLDPTETQYF
CDR3nt: TGCGCCAGCAGCTTGGACCCAACGGAGACCCAGTACTTC
j_gene: TRBJ2-5
abundance: few
d_gene: .
v_gene: TRBV5-1

CDR3aa: CASSSLPGQGARNEQFF
CDR3nt: TGTGCCAGCAGTTCTTTACCGGGACAGGGGGCACGGAATGAGCAGTTCTTC
j_gene: TRBJ2-1
abundance: many
d_gene: TRBD1
v_gene: TRBV12-3/TRBV12-4

CDR3aa: CATSDATGNYGYTF
CDR3nt: TGTGCCACCAGTGATGCCACGGGGAACTATGGCTACACCTTC
j_gene: TRBJ1-2
abundance: .
d_gene: .
v_gene: TRBV24-1

CDR3aa: CAIRAGTGGEKLFF
CDR3nt: TGTGCCATCAGGGCCGGGACAGGGGGAGAAAAACTGTTTTTT
j_gene: TRBJ1-4
abundance: .
d_gene: TRBD1
v_gene: TRBV10-3

CDR3aa: CSAFFGPSTDTQYF
CDR3nt: TGCAGTGCCTTCTTTGGTCCTAGCACAGATACGCAGTATTTT
j_gene: TRBJ2-3
abundance: once
d_gene: .
v_gene: TRBV20-1

CDR3aa: CASSLAVVGRSSYNEQYF
CDR3nt: TGTGCCAGCAGCTTGGCCGTCGTAGGCCGGAGCTCCTACAATGAGCAGTACTTC
j_gene: TRBJ2-7
abundance: .
d_gene: .
v_gene: TRBV5-4

CDR3aa: CASSQTGNSYYGYTF
CDR3nt: TGCGCCAGCAGCCAGACAGGCAACTCCTACTATGGCTACACCTTC
j_gene: TRBJ1-2
abundance: .
d_gene: .
v_gene: TRBV4-1